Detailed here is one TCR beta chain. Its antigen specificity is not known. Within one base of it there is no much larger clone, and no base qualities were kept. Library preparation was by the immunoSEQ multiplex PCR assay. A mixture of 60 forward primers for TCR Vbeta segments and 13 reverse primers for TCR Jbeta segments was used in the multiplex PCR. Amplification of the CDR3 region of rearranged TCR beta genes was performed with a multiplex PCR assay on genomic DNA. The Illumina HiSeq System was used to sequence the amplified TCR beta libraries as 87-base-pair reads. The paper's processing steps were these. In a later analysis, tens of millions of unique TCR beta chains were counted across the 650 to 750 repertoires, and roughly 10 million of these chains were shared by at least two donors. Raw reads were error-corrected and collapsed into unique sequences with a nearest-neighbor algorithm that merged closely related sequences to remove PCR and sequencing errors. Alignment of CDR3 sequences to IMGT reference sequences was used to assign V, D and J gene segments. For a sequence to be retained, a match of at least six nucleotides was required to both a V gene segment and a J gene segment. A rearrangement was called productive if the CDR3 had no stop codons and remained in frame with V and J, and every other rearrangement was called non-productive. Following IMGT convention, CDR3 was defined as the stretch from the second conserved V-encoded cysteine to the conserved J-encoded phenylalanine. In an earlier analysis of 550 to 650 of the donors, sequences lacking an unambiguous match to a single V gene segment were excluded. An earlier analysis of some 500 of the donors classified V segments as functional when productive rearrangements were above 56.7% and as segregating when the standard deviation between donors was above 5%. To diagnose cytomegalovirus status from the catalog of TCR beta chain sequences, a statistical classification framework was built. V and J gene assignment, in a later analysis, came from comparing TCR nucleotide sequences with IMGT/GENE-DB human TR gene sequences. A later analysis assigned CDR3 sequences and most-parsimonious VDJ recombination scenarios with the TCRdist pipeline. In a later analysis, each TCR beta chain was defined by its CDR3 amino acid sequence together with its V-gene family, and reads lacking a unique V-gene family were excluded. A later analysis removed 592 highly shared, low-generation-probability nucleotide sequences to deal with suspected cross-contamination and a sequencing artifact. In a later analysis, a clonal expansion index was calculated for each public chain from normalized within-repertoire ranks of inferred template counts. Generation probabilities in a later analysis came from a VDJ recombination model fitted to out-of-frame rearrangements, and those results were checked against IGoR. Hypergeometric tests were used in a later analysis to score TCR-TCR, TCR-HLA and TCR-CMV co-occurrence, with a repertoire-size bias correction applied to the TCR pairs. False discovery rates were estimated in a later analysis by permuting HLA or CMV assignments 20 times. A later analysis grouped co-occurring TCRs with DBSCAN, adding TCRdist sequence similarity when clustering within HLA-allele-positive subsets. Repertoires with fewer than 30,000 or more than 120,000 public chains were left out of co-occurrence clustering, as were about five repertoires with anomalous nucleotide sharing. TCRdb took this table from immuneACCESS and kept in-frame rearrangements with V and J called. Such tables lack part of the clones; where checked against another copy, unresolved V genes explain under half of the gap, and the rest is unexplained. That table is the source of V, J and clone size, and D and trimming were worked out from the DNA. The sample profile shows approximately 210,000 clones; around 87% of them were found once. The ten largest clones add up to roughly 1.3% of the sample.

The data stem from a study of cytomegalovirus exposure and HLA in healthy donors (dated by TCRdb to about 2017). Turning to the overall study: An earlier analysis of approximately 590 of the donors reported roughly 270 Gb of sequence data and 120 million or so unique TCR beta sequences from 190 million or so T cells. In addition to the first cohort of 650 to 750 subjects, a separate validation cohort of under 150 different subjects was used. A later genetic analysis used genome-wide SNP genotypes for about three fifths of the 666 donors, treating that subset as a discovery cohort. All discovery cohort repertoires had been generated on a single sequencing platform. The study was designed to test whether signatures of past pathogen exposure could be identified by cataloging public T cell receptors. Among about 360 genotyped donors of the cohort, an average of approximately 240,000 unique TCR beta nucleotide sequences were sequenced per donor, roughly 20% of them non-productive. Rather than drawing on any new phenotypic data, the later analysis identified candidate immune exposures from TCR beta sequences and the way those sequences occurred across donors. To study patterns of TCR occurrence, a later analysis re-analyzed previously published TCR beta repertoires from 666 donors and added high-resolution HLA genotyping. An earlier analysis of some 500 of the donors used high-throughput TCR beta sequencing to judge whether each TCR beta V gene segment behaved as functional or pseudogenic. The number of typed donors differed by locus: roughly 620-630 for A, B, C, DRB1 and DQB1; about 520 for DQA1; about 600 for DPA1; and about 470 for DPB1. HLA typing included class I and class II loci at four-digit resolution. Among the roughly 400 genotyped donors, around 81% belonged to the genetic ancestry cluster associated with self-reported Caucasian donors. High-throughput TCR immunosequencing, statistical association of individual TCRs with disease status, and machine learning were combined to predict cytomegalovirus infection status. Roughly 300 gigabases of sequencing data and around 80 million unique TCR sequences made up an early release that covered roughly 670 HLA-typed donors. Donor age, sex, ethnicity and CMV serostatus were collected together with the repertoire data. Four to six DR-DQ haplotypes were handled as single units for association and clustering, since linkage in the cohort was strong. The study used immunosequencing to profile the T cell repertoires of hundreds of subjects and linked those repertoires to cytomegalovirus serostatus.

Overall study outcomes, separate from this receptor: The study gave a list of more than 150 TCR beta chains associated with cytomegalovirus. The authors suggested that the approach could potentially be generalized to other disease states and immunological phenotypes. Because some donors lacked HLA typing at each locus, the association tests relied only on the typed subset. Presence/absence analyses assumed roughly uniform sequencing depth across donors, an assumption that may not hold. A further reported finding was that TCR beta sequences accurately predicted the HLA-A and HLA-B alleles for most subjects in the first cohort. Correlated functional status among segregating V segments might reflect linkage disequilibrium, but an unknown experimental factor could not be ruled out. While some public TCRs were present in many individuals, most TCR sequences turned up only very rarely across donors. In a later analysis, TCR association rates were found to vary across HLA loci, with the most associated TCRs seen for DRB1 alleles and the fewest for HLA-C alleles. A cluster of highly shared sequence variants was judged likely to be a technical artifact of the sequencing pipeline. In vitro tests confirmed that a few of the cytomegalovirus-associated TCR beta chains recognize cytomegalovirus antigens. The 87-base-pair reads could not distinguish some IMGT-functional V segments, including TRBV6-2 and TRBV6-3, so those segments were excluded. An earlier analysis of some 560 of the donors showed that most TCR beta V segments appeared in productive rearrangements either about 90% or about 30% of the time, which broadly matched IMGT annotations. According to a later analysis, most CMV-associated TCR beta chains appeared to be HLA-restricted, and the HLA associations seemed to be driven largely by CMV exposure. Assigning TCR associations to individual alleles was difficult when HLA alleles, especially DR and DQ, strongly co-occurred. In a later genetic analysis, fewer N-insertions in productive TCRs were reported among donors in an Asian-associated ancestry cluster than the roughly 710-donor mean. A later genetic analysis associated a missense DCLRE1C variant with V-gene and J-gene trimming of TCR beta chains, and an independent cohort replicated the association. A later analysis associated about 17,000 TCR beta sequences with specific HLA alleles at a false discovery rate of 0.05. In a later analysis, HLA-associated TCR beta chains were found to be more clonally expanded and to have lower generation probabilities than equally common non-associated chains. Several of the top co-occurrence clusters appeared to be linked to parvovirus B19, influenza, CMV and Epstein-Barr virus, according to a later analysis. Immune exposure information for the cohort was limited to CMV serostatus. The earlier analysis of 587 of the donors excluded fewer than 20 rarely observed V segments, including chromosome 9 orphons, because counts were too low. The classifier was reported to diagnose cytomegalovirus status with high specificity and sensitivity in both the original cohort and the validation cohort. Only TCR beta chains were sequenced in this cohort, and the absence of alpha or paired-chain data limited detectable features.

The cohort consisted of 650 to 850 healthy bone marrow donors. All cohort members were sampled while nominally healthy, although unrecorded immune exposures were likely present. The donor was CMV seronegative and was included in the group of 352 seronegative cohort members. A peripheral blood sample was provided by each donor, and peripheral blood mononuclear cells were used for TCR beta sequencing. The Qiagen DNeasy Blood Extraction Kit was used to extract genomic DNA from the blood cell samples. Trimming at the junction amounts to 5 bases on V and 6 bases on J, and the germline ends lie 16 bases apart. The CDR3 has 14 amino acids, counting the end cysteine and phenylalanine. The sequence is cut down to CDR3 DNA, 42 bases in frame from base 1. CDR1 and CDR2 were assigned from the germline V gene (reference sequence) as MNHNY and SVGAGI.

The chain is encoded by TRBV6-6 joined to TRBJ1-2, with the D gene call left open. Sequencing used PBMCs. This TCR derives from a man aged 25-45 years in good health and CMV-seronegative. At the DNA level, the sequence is TGTGCCAGCAGTCTTCCAGGTTCGGTAGATGGCTACACCTTC. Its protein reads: CASSLPGSVDGYTF.